Listed below are T cell receptor beta chains from one sample, sequenced in a study of CD8 T cells in Susac syndrome. A single record per CDR3 protein comes from TCRdb applying MiXCR to the immunoSEQ multiplex PCR reads. Of roughly 190,000 distinct CDR3 sequences listed, about 95% are singletons. The sequenced material came from CD4+ T cells from PBMCs. The receptor source for this set is a human donor in good health. The CDR3 runs from the conserved cysteine through the conserved F or W. D genes are given only for firm matches. Where a row states a size, it is once, few, many or the class of an expanded clone; other rows omit it.

CDR3: CSVEDQRGRVNTEAFF
DNA: TGCAGCGTTGAAGATCAAAGGGGCAGGGTGAACACTGAAGCTTTCTTT
D: .
J: TRBJ1-1
size: .
V: TRBV29-1

CDR3: CSARDPGPQETQYF
DNA: TGCAGTGCTAGAGATCCCGGACCCCAAGAGACCCAGTACTTC
D: .
J: TRBJ2-5
size: .
V: TRBV20-1

CDR3: CASSPAGGNEQFF
DNA: TGTGCCAGCAGCCCCGCTGGCGGCAATGAGCAGTTCTTC
D: .
J: TRBJ2-1
size: once
V: TRBV25-1

CDR3: CASSFSTSTEAFF
DNA: TGTGCCAGCAGCTTTTCCACTTCCACTGAAGCTTTCTTT
D: .
J: TRBJ1-1
size: .
V: TRBV7-2

CDR3: CASSLQAITYEQYF
DNA: TGTGCCAGCAGCCTCCAAGCCATCACCTACGAGCAGTACTTC
D: .
J: TRBJ2-7
size: .
V: TRBV5-6

CDR3: CAWRETRDEQYF
DNA: TGTGCCTGGAGGGAGACTAGAGACGAGCAGTACTTC
D: .
J: TRBJ2-7
size: .
V: TRBV30

CDR3: CAWSVLGDTQYF
DNA: TGTGCCTGGAGTGTATTGGGAGATACGCAGTATTTT
D: .
J: TRBJ2-3
size: .
V: TRBV30

CDR3: CSALGPGRVTLNEQFF
DNA: TGCAGTGCACTCGGTCCTGGGAGGGTTACACTGAATGAGCAGTTCTTC
D: TRBD2
J: TRBJ2-1
size: .
V: TRBV20-1

CDR3: CSAVSGFSYEQYF
DNA: TGCAGCGCTGTATCTGGGTTTTCCTACGAGCAGTACTTC
D: .
J: TRBJ2-7
size: .
V: TRBV29-1

CDR3: CSARLAGATTQYF
DNA: TGCAGTGCTCGACTAGCGGGGGCGACTACGCAGTATTTT
D: TRBD2
J: TRBJ2-3
size: .
V: TRBV20-1

CDR3: CSVFGLAGGYNEQFF
DNA: TGCAGCGTTTTCGGACTAGCGGGAGGCTACAATGAGCAGTTCTTC
D: TRBD2
J: TRBJ2-1
size: .
V: TRBV29-1

CDR3: CASSERGELFF
DNA: TGTGCCAGCAGTGAAAGGGGGGAGCTGTTTTTT
D: .
J: TRBJ2-2
size: .
V: TRBV6-1

CDR3: CASSFGRGHDEQFF
DNA: TGTGCCAGCAGCTTTGGCAGGGGGCATGATGAGCAGTTCTTC
D: TRBD1
J: TRBJ2-1
size: once
V: TRBV13

CDR3: CATSRDPGVVSNQPQHF
DNA: TGTGCCACCAGCAGAGATCCTGGGGTCGTTAGCAATCAGCCCCAGCATTTT
D: .
J: TRBJ1-5
size: .
V: TRBV15

CDR3: CSTGLAGSGEQYF
DNA: TGCAGCACGGGACTAGCGGGTTCCGGCGAGCAGTACTTC
D: TRBD2
J: TRBJ2-7
size: once
V: TRBV29-1

CDR3: CASSLTGGPDTQYF
DNA: TGTGCCAGCAGCCTCACCGGCGGCCCAGATACGCAGTATTTT
D: .
J: TRBJ2-3
size: .
V: TRBV9

CDR3: CAWSTSNQPQHF
DNA: TGTGCCTGGAGTACTAGCAATCAGCCCCAGCATTTT
D: .
J: TRBJ1-5
size: .
V: TRBV30

CDR3: CSVGTGGEQYF
DNA: TGCAGTGTCGGGACAGGCGGCGAGCAGTACTTC
D: TRBD1
J: TRBJ2-7
size: .
V: TRBV20-1

CDR3: CASSLDYQPQHF
DNA: TGTGCCAGCAGCTTGGACTATCAGCCCCAGCATTTT
D: .
J: TRBJ1-5
size: .
V: TRBV7-9

CDR3: CATSDSGTGNQPQHF
DNA: TGTGCCACCAGTGATTCCGGCACTGGTAATCAGCCCCAGCATTTT
D: .
J: TRBJ1-5
size: once
V: TRBV24-1

CDR3: CSASRQTGGTYNEQFF
DNA: TGCAGTGCTAGCCGGCAGACAGGGGGGACCTACAATGAGCAGTTCTTC
D: TRBD1
J: TRBJ2-1
size: .
V: TRBV20-1

CDR3: CSRTGVGNEQFF
DNA: TGCAGTCGAACAGGGGTGGGGAATGAGCAGTTCTTC
D: TRBD1
J: TRBJ2-1
size: .
V: TRBV29-1

CDR3: CASSQWHRDTDTQYF
DNA: TGCGCCAGCAGCCAGTGGCACAGGGACACAGATACGCAGTATTTT
D: .
J: TRBJ2-3
size: .
V: TRBV4-3

CDR3: CACPRDSNTGELFF
DNA: TGTGCCTGTCCCCGGGACAGCAACACCGGGGAGCTGTTTTTT
D: TRBD1
J: TRBJ2-2
size: .
V: TRBV30

CDR3: CASGSRLWDEQFF
DNA: TGTGCTAGTGGTTCCCGTCTATGGGACGAGCAGTTCTTC
D: .
J: TRBJ2-1
size: .
V: TRBV12-5

CDR3: CASSSGGADGTEAFF
DNA: TGTGCCAGCAGCTCCGGCGGGGCGGATGGAACTGAAGCTTTCTTT
D: .
J: TRBJ1-1
size: .
V: TRBV28

CDR3: CASSMEQETQYF
DNA: TGCGCCAGCAGTATGGAACAAGAGACCCAGTACTTC
D: .
J: TRBJ2-5
size: .
V: TRBV5-1

CDR3: CSARELYTQYF
DNA: TGCAGTGCCCGGGAGCTGTATACGCAGTATTTT
D: .
J: TRBJ2-3
size: once
V: TRBV20-1

CDR3: CASSFVGQGRKTQYF
DNA: TGTGCCAGCAGTTTCGTGGGACAGGGAAGAAAGACCCAGTACTTC
D: TRBD1
J: TRBJ2-5
size: .
V: TRBV27

CDR3: CSARTSGRVFDTQYF
DNA: TGCAGTGCCCGGACTAGCGGGAGAGTTTTCGATACGCAGTATTTT
D: TRBD2
J: TRBJ2-3
size: .
V: TRBV20-1

CDR3: CASSSGPHGVVNNEQFF
DNA: TGTGCCAGCAGCTCCGGGCCCCACGGGGTGGTGAACAATGAGCAGTTCTTC
D: .
J: TRBJ2-1
size: once
V: TRBV5-6

CDR3: CASSPDRAKTYEQYF
DNA: TGTGCCAGCAGCCCGGACAGGGCGAAAACCTACGAGCAGTACTTC
D: TRBD1
J: TRBJ2-7
size: .
V: TRBV7-2

CDR3: CSARGPRWEDEQFF
DNA: TGCAGCGCGCGGGGACCCCGGTGGGAAGATGAGCAGTTCTTC
D: .
J: TRBJ2-1
size: .
V: TRBV29-1

CDR3: CSVEESYEQYF
DNA: TGCAGCGTTGAGGAGAGCTACGAGCAGTACTTC
D: .
J: TRBJ2-7
size: .
V: TRBV29-1

CDR3: CASSVDTGELFF
DNA: TGTGCCAGCAGTGTAGATACCGGGGAGCTGTTTTTT
D: .
J: TRBJ2-2
size: .
V: TRBV2

CDR3: CASGQDHEQFF
DNA: TGTGCCTCCGGACAGGACCATGAGCAGTTCTTC
D: TRBD1
J: TRBJ2-1
size: .
V: TRBV30

CDR3: CSVFVYQETQYF
DNA: TGCAGCGTTTTCGTCTACCAAGAGACCCAGTACTTC
D: .
J: TRBJ2-5
size: .
V: TRBV29-1

CDR3: CASSLWGLATYEQYF
DNA: TGTGCCAGCAGCTTGTGGGGACTAGCAACCTACGAGCAGTACTTC
D: TRBD2
J: TRBJ2-7
size: .
V: TRBV7-2

CDR3: CASSPGLAGGAYNEQFF
DNA: TGTGCCAGCAGTCCTGGACTAGCGGGAGGGGCGTACAATGAGCAGTTCTTC
D: TRBD2
J: TRBJ2-1
size: .
V: TRBV11-3

CDR3: CASSQTFRDDYEQYF
DNA: TGCGCCAGCAGCCAAACCTTTCGGGACGACTACGAGCAGTACTTC
D: .
J: TRBJ2-7
size: .
V: TRBV4-3

CDR3: CASSYSPHSNQPQHF
DNA: TGTGCCAGCAGTTACTCCCCACATAGCAATCAGCCCCAGCATTTT
D: .
J: TRBJ1-5
size: .
V: TRBV6-5

CDR3: CASVLTRDREIYGYTF
DNA: TGTGCCAGCGTCCTTACCCGGGACAGGGAAATCTATGGCTACACCTTC
D: TRBD1
J: TRBJ1-2
size: once
V: TRBV5-6

CDR3: CASSFHGPSYEQYF
DNA: TGTGCCAGCAGTTTCCACGGGCCCTCCTACGAGCAGTACTTC
D: .
J: TRBJ2-7
size: .
V: TRBV12-3/TRBV12-4

CDR3: CASTSGRTRVSYEQYF
DNA: TGTGCCAGCACCTCGGGCAGGACTAGGGTTTCCTACGAGCAGTACTTC
D: TRBD2
J: TRBJ2-7
size: .
V: TRBV6-2/TRBV6-3

CDR3: CAWSRGLTTDTQYF
DNA: TGTGCCTGGAGTCGCGGCCTGACGACAGATACGCAGTATTTT
D: .
J: TRBJ2-3
size: .
V: TRBV30

CDR3: CASSPSGGRADTQYF
DNA: TGTGCCAGCAGTCCATCGGGAGGGCGGGCAGATACGCAGTATTTT
D: TRBD2
J: TRBJ2-3
size: .
V: TRBV7-2

CDR3: CASSPGTSRETQYF
DNA: TGTGCCAGCAGTCCAGGGACTAGTCGGGAGACCCAGTACTTC
D: TRBD2
J: TRBJ2-5
size: .
V: TRBV12-3/TRBV12-4

CDR3: CSASIAGGYEQYF
DNA: TGCAGTGCTAGTATAGCGGGGGGCTACGAGCAGTACTTC
D: TRBD2
J: TRBJ2-7
size: .
V: TRBV20-1

CDR3: CASSRDGNYGYTF
DNA: TGTGCCAGTAGTAGGGATGGGAACTATGGCTACACCTTC
D: .
J: TRBJ1-2
size: .
V: TRBV19

CDR3: CASSQVNSGRGTQYF
DNA: TGTGCCAGCAGCCAAGTCAATAGCGGGAGAGGTACGCAGTATTTT
D: TRBD2
J: TRBJ2-3
size: once
V: TRBV14

CDR3: CASSPRTGNSYEQYF
DNA: TGTGCCAGCTCACCACGGACAGGGAACTCCTACGAGCAGTACTTC
D: TRBD1
J: TRBJ2-7
size: .
V: TRBV18

CDR3: CASGNTQYF
DNA: TGTGCCAGCGGTAATACGCAGTATTTT
D: .
J: TRBJ2-3
size: .
V: TRBV28

CDR3: CASSPLEREETQYF
DNA: TGTGCCAGCAGTCCCCTGGAGAGGGAGGAGACCCAGTACTTC
D: .
J: TRBJ2-5
size: once
V: TRBV6-2/TRBV6-3

CDR3: CSGGRFQETQYF
DNA: TGCAGCGGGGGACGGTTTCAAGAGACCCAGTACTTC
D: .
J: TRBJ2-5
size: once
V: TRBV29-1

CDR3: CATSAAGKDTQYF
DNA: TGTGCCACCAGTGCCGCGGGGAAAGATACGCAGTATTTT
D: .
J: TRBJ2-3
size: .
V: TRBV24-1

CDR3: CASRSPGQGTEAFF
DNA: TGTGCCAGCAGGTCCCCGGGACAGGGGACTGAAGCTTTCTTT
D: TRBD1
J: TRBJ1-1
size: .
V: TRBV12-3/TRBV12-4

CDR3: CASSFPLGQGSYEQYF
DNA: TGTGCCAGCAGTTTCCCTCTAGGACAGGGCTCCTACGAGCAGTACTTC
D: TRBD1
J: TRBJ2-7
size: .
V: TRBV7-9

CDR3: CATRRWGSSSYNEQFF
DNA: TGTGCCACCCGTCGGTGGGGGAGCAGCTCCTACAATGAGCAGTTCTTC
D: .
J: TRBJ2-1
size: .
V: TRBV15

CDR3: CASSRTLHWGYTF
DNA: TGTGCCAGCAGCCGGACCCTTCATTGGGGCTACACCTTC
D: .
J: TRBJ1-2
size: .
V: TRBV12-3/TRBV12-4